Presented here are 28 T cell receptor beta chains from one specimen sequenced in a study of T cells after yellow fever vaccination. MiXCR, applied by TCRdb to the 5' RACE reads, yields one record per CDR3 protein. In the table there are about 320,000 distinct CDR3 sequences, about 6.9% of which are singletons. The specimen was PBMCs, collected about 41 days after the first yellow fever vaccination. These receptors were taken from a man between 18 and 35 years old who received the YFV17D yellow fever vaccine.

This clonotype was seen a few times. The chain combines TRBV5-6 with TRBJ1-4; D remains ambiguous. The CDR3 is 15 residues long. V was clipped by 8 bases and J by 0 bases, with 14 bases between them. The V gene's germline CDR1 is SGHDT and CDR2 YYEEEE. CDR3 protein: CASSYPAATNEKLFF. DNA of the CDR3: TGTGCCAGTTCTTATCCCGCGGCAACTAATGAAAAACTGTTTTTT.

This clonotype has more than one count but fewer than ten. The chain couples TRBV10-2 to TRBJ2-3; D unclear. The germline V and J ends were trimmed by 7 bases and 10 bases, with 15 bases remaining between them. The CDR3 sequence is 12 residues long. CDR1 is WSHSY, CDR2 SAAADI, per germline. The CDR3 DNA sequence: TGCGCCAGCACCCTCGACCGGTTCGCGCAGTATTTT. Translating it yields CASTLDRFAQYF.

This clonotype was detected only a few times. The gene calls are TRBV10-3 and TRBJ1-1, with unresolved D. The CDR3 totals 15 residues. V was pared by 5 bases and J by 0 bases, with 13 bases between. CDR1 is ENHRY, CDR2 SYGVKD, per germline. CDR3 amino acids: CAISQPRPLNTEAFF. The CDR3 coding sequence is TGTGCCATCAGTCAACCTCGACCCCTGAACACTGAAGCTTTCTTT.

The CDR3 nucleotides are TGTGCCAGCAGCTCCCCCCATGGACAGAGAAATTCACCCCTCCACTTT. It translates to CASSSPHGQRNSPLHF. V is TRBV7-2 and J is TRBJ1-6; D is possibly TRBD1 (6 bases). The CDR3 covers 16 residues. Germline-derived CDR1 and CDR2 are SGHTA and FQGNSA. V was cut by 4 bases and J by 7 bases, with 17 bases left in between. The full variable domain, its missing parts supplied by reference TRBV7-2 and TRBJ1-6, is GAGVSQSPSNKVTEKGKDVELRCDPISGHTALYWYRQSLGQGLEFLIYFQGNSAPDKSGLPSDRFSAERTGGSVSTLTIQRTQQEDSAVYLCASSSPHGQRNSPLHFGNGTRLTVT.

J is TRBJ2-1 and V is TRBV5-8; no definite D call. Germline assignment: CDR1 SGHTS and CDR2 YDEGEE. The CDR3 is 14 residues long. The V end was cut by 1 base, the J end by 5 bases, with 10 bases between. The CDR3 is CASSLRPGHNEQFF. The CDR3 DNA reads TGTGCCAGCAGCTTGAGGCCAGGCCACAATGAGCAGTTCTTC. Supplemented by reference TRBV5-8 and TRBJ2-1, the full variable domain reads EAGVTQSPTHLIKTRGQQATLRCSPISGHTSVYWYQQALGLGLQFLLWYDEGEERNRGNFPPRFSGRQFPNYSSELNVNALELEDSALYLCASSLRPGHNEQFFGPGTRLTVL.

The CDR3 sequence: CASSRDSRSQPQHF. The CDR3 coding sequence is TGCGCCAGCAGCCGGGACTCTAGGAGTCAGCCCCAGCATTTT. The genes are TRBV5-1 and TRBJ1-5, with D tentatively TRBD1 (5 bases). The CDR3 length is 14 residues. Between the trimmed V and J ends, which lost 4 bases and 6 bases, there was a span of 14 bases. Germline CDR1 SGHRS, CDR2 YFSETQ.

This clonotype came up a few times. The chain's CDR3 is CATSRDIGTGPLEAFF. CDR3 DNA sequence: TGTGCCACCAGCAGAGATATTGGGACAGGGCCCCTCGAAGCTTTCTTT. The V gene is TRBV15, the J gene TRBJ1-1; 9 nucleotides agree with TRBD1. The germline V gene has CDR1 LNHNV and CDR2 YYDKDF (reference sequence). The length of the CDR3 is 16 residues. Trimming at V came to 0 bases and at J to 8 bases, leaving 10 bases not matched to a gene.

This clonotype came up a few times. The chain has TRBV4-1 and TRBJ1-5, with a weak D call TRBD1 (5 bases). There are 17 residues in the CDR3. CDR1 is MGHRA and CDR2 is YSYEKL in the germline V gene. V dropped 3 bases and J dropped 7 bases, with 22 bases sitting between them. CDR3 bases: TGCGCCAGCAGCCATGTTGACATGGGACTGCTCCGGCAGCCCCAGCATTTT. Translated, it gives CASSHVDMGLLRQPQHF.

This clonotype was seen only a few times. The rearrangement joins TRBV2 to TRBJ1-1, with 7 bases aligning to TRBD1. Germline CDR1 SNHLY, CDR2 FYNNEI. The length of the CDR3 is 14 residues. V was clipped by 6 bases and J by 0 bases; unmatched bases: 4. The CDR3 loop is CASRPGQLNTEAFF. The CDR3 DNA reads as TGTGCCAGCAGGCCGGGACAGTTGAACACTGAAGCTTTCTTT.

Many counts were recorded for this clonotype. V gene TRBV12-3 or TRBV12-4 combines with J gene TRBJ2-1; no clear D gene. V shed 6 bases and J shed 0 bases, with 3 bases lying between them. CDR3 length: 12 amino acids. CDR3 protein: CASSFSYNEQFF. The CDR3 DNA is TGTGCCAGCAGCTTCTCCTACAATGAGCAGTTCTTC.

This clonotype came up a few times. The chain recombines TRBV20-1 with TRBJ1-1, with D uncertain. Germline CDR1 and CDR2: DFQATT and SNEGSKA (reference sequence). This CDR3 contains 13 residues. Trimming cost V 6 bases and J 1 base, with 12 bases left between them. The CDR3 region has the DNA TGCAGTGCCACCTATGGTGGGAACACTGAAGCTTTCTTT. It yields the protein CSATYGGNTEAFF.

This clonotype was seen more than once but under ten times. The rearrangement links TRBV2 to TRBJ1-5; no reliable D call. Germline CDR1 and CDR2: SNHLY and FYNNEI. This CDR3 has 15 amino acids. The germline V and J ends were trimmed by 10 bases and 0 bases, with 16 bases remaining between them. CDR3 sequence: CAIKDDPYSNQPQHF. The CDR3 DNA sequence: TGTGCCATTAAAGATGATCCCTATAGCAATCAGCCCCAGCATTTT.

This clonotype was counted a few times. V is TRBV27 and J is TRBJ2-7; D is possibly TRBD1 (6 bases). Germline CDR1 MNHEY, CDR2 SMNVEV (reference sequence). This CDR3 contains 14 residues. Trimming stripped 3 bases from V and 7 bases from J, with 16 bases between. CDR3 sequence (DNA): TGTGCCAGCAGTTTCCTCGGGACATCCCCAGAGCAGTACTTC. Its translation: CASSFLGTSPEQYF.

This clonotype has a count of ten or more. V usage is TRBV21-1 and J usage is TRBJ1-2; the D segment call TRBD1 is taken from the table without a DNA check. TRBV21-1 is a recognized pseudogene. This CDR3 comprises 14 residues. The CDR3 region has the DNA TGTGCCAGCAGCAGTTGGGAGACAGAGGATGGCTACACCTTC. Translating gives CASSSWETEDGYTF.

In this sample, this clonotype turned up a few times. This chain joins TRBV7-3 and TRBJ2-3; D gene uncertain. Germline CDR1 and CDR2: SGHTA and FQGTGA. The V and J ends lost 4 bases and 2 bases respectively, with 10 bases between them. This CDR3 contains 14 residues. CDR3 nucleotide sequence: TGTGCCAGCAGCTCATCCCGAACCACAGATACGCAGTATTTT. It translates to CASSSSRTTDTQYF.

The rearrangement joins TRBV12-3 or TRBV12-4 to TRBJ2-3, with 13 nucleotides matching TRBD2. The J segment lost 7 bases and the V segment lost 3 bases, leaving 10 bases of the junction unmatched. The CDR3 has 17 amino acids. Here the CDR3 reads CASSLPTSGGVGNTQYF. CDR3 sequence (DNA): TGTGCCAGCAGTTTGCCAACTAGCGGGGGGGTCGGTAATACGCAGTATTTT.

This chain connects TRBV27 to TRBJ2-2, with D possibly matching TRBD1 (6 bases). The V end was cut by 10 bases, the J end by 5 bases, with 14 bases between. The CDR3 is made up of 13 amino acids. Germline V lookup: CDR1 MNHEY, CDR2 SMNVEV (reference sequence). The CDR3: CAIRQGRTGELFF. CDR3 nucleotides: TGTGCCATAAGGCAGGGGCGGACCGGGGAGCTGTTTTTT.

The chain joins TRBV20-1 to TRBJ2-1, with no clear D. V was pared by 0 bases and J by 9 bases, with 12 bases between. Germline loops: CDR1 DFQATT, CDR2 SNEGSKA (reference sequence). The CDR3 is 13 residues long. DNA of the CDR3: TGCAGTGCTAGAGATCTCCAGGCGTTTGAGCAGTTCTTC. Residues: CSARDLQAFEQFF.

This clonotype was recorded a few times. This chain joins TRBV30 and TRBJ2-3; 10 bases are shared with TRBD1. This CDR3 region has 15 residues. Germline V gene lookup returns CDR1 GTSNPN and CDR2 SVGIG (reference sequence). Losses at the gene ends were 4 bases for V and 2 bases for J; bases not matched to a gene: 6. This CDR3 reads CAWTPGTGVTDTQYF. Here the CDR3 DNA reads TGTGCCTGGACCCCCGGGACAGGGGTCACAGATACGCAGTATTTT.

This clonotype appeared a few times. The chain links TRBV6-5 to TRBJ2-6; D not certain. There are 15 residues in the CDR3. Germline V CDR1 and CDR2: MNHEY, SVGAGI. V dropped 10 bases and J dropped 0 bases, with 13 bases sitting between them. The CDR3 region is CATNSVVSGANVLTF. CDR3 bases: TGTGCCACCAATTCGGTCGTCTCTGGGGCCAACGTCCTGACTTTC.

The chain combines TRBV9 with TRBJ2-5; 9 nucleotides agree with TRBD2. The CDR3 is 17 residues long. With 3 bases clipped from V and 0 bases from J, the junction kept 9 bases outside the gene matches. Germline loops: CDR1 SGDLS, CDR2 YYNGEE. The CDR3 region is CASSGGRGGAYQETQYF. The CDR3 DNA reads TGTGCCAGCAGCGGAGGGCGCGGGGGGGCGTACCAAGAGACCCAGTACTTC. Based on the CDR3 plus reference TRBV9 and TRBJ2-5, the full variable domain is DSGVTQTPKHLITATGQRVTLRCSPRSGDLSVYWYQQSLDQGLQFLIQYYNGEERAKGNILERFSAQQFPDLHSELNLSSLELGDSALYFCASSGGRGGAYQETQYFGPGTRLLVL.

The V call is TRBV4-1, the J call TRBJ2-1; 11 bases match TRBD1. CDR1 and CDR2 (germline): MGHRA, YSYEKL. Unmatched junction bases numbered 5, after V lost 0 bases and J lost 7 bases. The CDR3 totals 16 residues. CDR3 in amino acids: CASSQDRGQGGNEQFF. The CDR3 coding sequence is TGCGCCAGCAGCCAAGATAGGGGACAGGGGGGAAATGAGCAGTTCTTC.

The chain uses TRBV7-2 and TRBJ2-7, with D possibly being TRBD2 (6 bases). Trimming pared 1 base from V and 2 bases from J, leaving 12 bases between. CDR3 length equals 15 residues. CDR1 and CDR2 from the germline V gene are SGHTA and FQGNSA. The CDR3 reads CASSLDPGLTYEQYF. In nucleotides, the CDR3 is TGTGCCAGCAGCTTAGACCCGGGACTTACCTACGAGCAGTACTTC.

The chain links TRBV6-2 or TRBV6-3 to TRBJ2-3; TRBD1 aligns across 11 bases. CDR1 is MNHEY and CDR2 is SVGEGT in the germline V gene. This CDR3 spans 18 amino acids. The V gene end was trimmed by 0 bases and the J gene end by 4 bases; junction bases not matched to a gene: 9. The CDR3 protein is CASSYSSDRGQGADTQYF. The CDR3 DNA reads as TGTGCCAGCAGTTACTCTTCGGACAGGGGGCAAGGGGCAGATACGCAGTATTTT.

Only a few counts were recorded for this clonotype. V is TRBV6-1 and J is TRBJ2-3; 11 nucleotides line up with TRBD2. Trimming took 6 bases from V and 6 from J; bases not matched to a gene: 5. This CDR3 is built from 14 residues. Germline V CDR1 and CDR2: MNHNS, SASEGT. The CDR3 DNA sequence: TGTGCCAGCAGACTAGCGGGGGTCAGGGATACGCAGTATTTT. Translated, it gives CASRLAGVRDTQYF.

This clonotype has at least ten counts. The chain combines TRBV20-1 with TRBJ2-3; D not resolved. From germline, CDR1 is DFQATT and CDR2 SNEGSKA (reference sequence). CDR3 length: 13 residues. With 6 bases removed from V and 1 base from J, the gap between germline ends came to 11 bases. The CDR3 sequence is CSAPTRGTDTQYF. CDR3 DNA: TGCAGTGCGCCGACAAGGGGCACAGATACGCAGTATTTT.

This sequence joins TRBV5-5 and TRBJ2-5; TRBD1 might be the D (5 bases). Germline V gene data show CDR1 as SGHKS and CDR2 as YYEKEE (reference sequence). V was clipped by 2 bases and J by 2 bases, with 10 bases between them. The CDR3 is 14 amino acids. The CDR3 DNA sequence: TGTGCCAGCAGCTTCCAGGGTAGACAAGAGACCCAGTACTTC. Amino acids: CASSFQGRQETQYF. Looking up the rest from reference TRBV5-5 and TRBJ2-5 gives the full variable domain: DAGVTQSPTHLIKTRGQQVTLRCSPISGHKSVSWYQQVLGQGPQFIFQYYEKEERGRGNFPDRFSARQFPNYSSELNVNALLLGDSALYLCASSFQGRQETQYFGPGTRLLVL.

The rearrangement uses TRBV7-9 and TRBJ2-3, with TRBD2 matching 9 bases. Trimming at V came to 3 bases and at J to 4 bases, leaving 8 bases not matched to a gene. CDR1 and CDR2 from the germline V gene are SEHNR and FQNEAQ (reference sequence). CDR3 size: 16 residues. DNA for the CDR3: TGTGCCAGCAGCTTTCCGGCGGGGGGGCAGCCAGATACGCAGTATTTT. This sequence encodes CASSFPAGGQPDTQYF.